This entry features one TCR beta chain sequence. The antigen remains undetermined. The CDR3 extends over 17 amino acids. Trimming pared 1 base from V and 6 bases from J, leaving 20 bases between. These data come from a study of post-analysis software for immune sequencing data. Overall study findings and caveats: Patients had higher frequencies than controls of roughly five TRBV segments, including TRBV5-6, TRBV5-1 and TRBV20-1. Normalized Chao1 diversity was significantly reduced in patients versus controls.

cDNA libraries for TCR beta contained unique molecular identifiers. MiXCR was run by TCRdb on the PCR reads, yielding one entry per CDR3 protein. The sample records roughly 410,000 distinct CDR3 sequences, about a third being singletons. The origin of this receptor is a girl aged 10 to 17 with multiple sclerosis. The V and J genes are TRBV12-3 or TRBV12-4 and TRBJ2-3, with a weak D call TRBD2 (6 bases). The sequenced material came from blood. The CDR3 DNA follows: TGTGCCAGCAGTTTAGGGCGGTGGGACTTGTACCCCGATACGCAGTATTTT. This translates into CASSLGRWDLYPDTQYF.